This T cell receptor (beta chain) was obtained from a study of post-analysis software for immune sequencing data. Turning to the study itself: Recorded disease courses covered relapsing-remitting, secondary progressive and progressive-relapsing multiple sclerosis. Some patients had no subtype annotation. General observations from the study: Those samples that were prepared in the same batch co-clustered strongly by F measure.

This clonotype occurred a few times. No antigen is known for it. Prepared libraries of TCR beta cDNA carried unique molecular identifiers. One entry per CDR3 protein, called by TCRdb with MiXCR from the PCR reads. This table has approximately 730,000 distinct CDR3 sequences, approximately 30% appearing once. Sequenced input: blood. The sequence came from a girl aged 10-17 years with multiple sclerosis.

CDR3 amino acids: CSAIVGTGSYPQYF. DNA of the CDR3: TGCAGTGCTATCGTCGGGACAGGGTCTTATCCTCAGTACTTC. The J gene is TRBJ2-4, the V gene TRBV20-1; TRBD1 matches 9 bases. V lost 4 bases, J lost 12 bases, and 13 bases stayed unmatched. Germline V lookup: CDR1 DFQATT, CDR2 SNEGSKA (reference sequence). The CDR3 sequence is 14 residues long.